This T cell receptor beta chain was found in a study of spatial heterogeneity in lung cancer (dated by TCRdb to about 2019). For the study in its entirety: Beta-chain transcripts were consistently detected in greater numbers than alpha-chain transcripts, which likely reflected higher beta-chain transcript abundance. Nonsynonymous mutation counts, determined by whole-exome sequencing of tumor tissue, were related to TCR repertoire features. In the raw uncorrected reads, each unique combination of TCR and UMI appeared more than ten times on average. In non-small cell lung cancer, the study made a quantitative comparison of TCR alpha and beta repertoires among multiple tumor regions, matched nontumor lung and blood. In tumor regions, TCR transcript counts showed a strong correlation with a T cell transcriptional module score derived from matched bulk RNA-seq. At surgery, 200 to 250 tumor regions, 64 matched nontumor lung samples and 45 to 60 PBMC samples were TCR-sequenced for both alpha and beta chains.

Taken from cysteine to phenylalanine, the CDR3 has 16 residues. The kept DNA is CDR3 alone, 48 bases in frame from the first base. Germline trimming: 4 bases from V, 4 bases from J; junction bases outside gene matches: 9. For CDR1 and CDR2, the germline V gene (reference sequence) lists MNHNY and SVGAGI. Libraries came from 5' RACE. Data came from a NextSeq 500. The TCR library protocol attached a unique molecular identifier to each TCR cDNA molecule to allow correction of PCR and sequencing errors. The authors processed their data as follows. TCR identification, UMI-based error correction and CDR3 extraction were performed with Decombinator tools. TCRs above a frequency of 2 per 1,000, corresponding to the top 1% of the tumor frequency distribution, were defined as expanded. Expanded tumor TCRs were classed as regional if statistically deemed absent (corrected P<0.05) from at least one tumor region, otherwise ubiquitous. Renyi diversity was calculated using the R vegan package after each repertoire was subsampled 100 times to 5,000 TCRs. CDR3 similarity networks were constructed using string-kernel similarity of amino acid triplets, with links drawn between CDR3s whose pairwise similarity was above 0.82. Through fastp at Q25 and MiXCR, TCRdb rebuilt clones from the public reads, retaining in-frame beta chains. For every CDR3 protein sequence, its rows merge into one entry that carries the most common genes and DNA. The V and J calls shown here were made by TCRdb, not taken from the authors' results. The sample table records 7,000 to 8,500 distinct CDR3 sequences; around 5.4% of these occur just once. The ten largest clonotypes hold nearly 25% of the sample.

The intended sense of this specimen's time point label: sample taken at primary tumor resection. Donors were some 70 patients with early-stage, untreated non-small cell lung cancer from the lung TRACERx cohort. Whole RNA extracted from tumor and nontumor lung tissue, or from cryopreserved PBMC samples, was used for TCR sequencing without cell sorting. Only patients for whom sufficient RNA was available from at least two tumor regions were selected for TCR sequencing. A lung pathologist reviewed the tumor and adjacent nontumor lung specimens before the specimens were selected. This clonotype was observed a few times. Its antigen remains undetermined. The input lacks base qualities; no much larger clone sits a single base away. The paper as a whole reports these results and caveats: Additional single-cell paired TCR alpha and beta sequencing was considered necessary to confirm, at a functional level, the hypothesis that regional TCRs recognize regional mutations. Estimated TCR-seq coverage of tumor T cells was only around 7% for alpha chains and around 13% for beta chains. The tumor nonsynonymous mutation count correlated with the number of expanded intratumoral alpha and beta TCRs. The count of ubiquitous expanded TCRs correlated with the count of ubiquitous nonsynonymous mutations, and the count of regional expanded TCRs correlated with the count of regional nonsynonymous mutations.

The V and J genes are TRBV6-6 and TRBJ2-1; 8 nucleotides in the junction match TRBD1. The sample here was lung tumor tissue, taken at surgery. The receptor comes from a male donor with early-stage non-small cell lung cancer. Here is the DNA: TGTGCCAGCAGTTGGATCAGGACAGGGATATACAATGAGCAGTTCTTC. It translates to CASSWIRTGIYNEQFF.